The 20 T cell receptor beta chains below were found in one sample sequenced in a study of blood T cells in healthy people across ages. Next came a second PCR, run for about 6 to 12 cycles, which used a sample-barcoded 5' primer along with a J-beta primer mix. TCRdb ran MiXCR on the 5' RACE reads and lists one entry per CDR3 protein. This table holds about 1 million distinct CDR3 sequences, 45% found once. The sample taken for sequencing was blood. The receptor set was obtained from a woman aged 60-75 years in good health.

The V call is TRBV6-5, the J call TRBJ2-1, with 8 nucleotides matching TRBD2. Losses at the gene ends were 0 bases for V and 13 bases for J; bases not matched to a gene: 5. The length of the CDR3 is 13 residues. Germline CDR1 is MNHEY and CDR2 is SVGAGI. The CDR3 DNA follows: TGTGCCAGCAGTTACTCAAGACTAGCGCCACAGTTCTTC. This gives the protein CASSYSRLAPQFF.

This clonotype was picked up a small number of times. V is TRBV9 and J is TRBJ2-3; 11 bases map to TRBD2. CDR1 and CDR2 from the germline V gene are SGDLS and YYNGEE. The CDR3 sequence is 16 residues long. The V gene end was trimmed by 0 bases and the J gene end by 4 bases; junction bases not matched to a gene: 4. The CDR3 nucleotides read TGTGCCAGCAGCGTAGTACTAGCGGGAGACTCAGATACGCAGTATTTT. Translation gives CASSVVLAGDSDTQYF.

The rearrangement links TRBV6-5 to TRBJ2-1, with TRBD2 as a possible D gene (6 bases). V shed 8 bases and J shed 2 bases, with 13 bases lying between them. Germline V gene sequence: CDR1 MNHEY, CDR2 SVGAGI. The CDR3 is made up of 14 amino acids. CDR3 DNA: TGTGCCAGCGGAGATCGGGGGACCTACAATGAGCAGTTCTTC. This translates into CASGDRGTYNEQFF.

V usage is TRBV6-1 and J usage is TRBJ1-1; D ambiguous. Germline V gene data show CDR1 as MNHNS and CDR2 as SASEGT. This CDR3 spans 11 amino acids. The V end lost 2 bases, the J end lost 8 bases, and 6 bases lay between the germline ends. The CDR3 sequence is CASSENGEAFF. In nucleotides, the CDR3 is TGTGCCAGCAGTGAAAACGGGGAAGCTTTCTTT.

V is TRBV5-1 and J is TRBJ2-3; the D gene is possibly TRBD1 (5 bases). Per the germline V gene, CDR1 is SGHRS and CDR2 is YFSETQ. V was shortened by 3 bases and J by 0 bases, with 14 bases between the two germline ends. The CDR3 loop spans 16 amino acids. Written as DNA, the CDR3 is TGCGCCAGCAGCTCCGGACGGCGACAGAGCACAGATACGCAGTATTTT. It encodes CASSSGRRQSTDTQYF.

The CDR3 DNA reads as TGCGCCAGCAGTGACAAACGGTGGGGCGGGACCCAGTACTTC. It codes for CASSDKRWGGTQYF. V is TRBV10-1 and J is TRBJ2-5; possible D gene TRBD1, 5 bases. This CDR3 contains 14 residues. Per the germline V gene, CDR1 is WNHNN and CDR2 is SYGVQD (reference sequence). Trimming cost V 3 bases and J 7 bases, with 15 bases left between them.

The V and J genes are TRBV12-3 or TRBV12-4 and TRBJ2-1, with 10 nucleotides matching TRBD1. J was trimmed by 10 bases and V by 5 bases; bases with no gene match: 14. CDR3 length: 16 residues. The CDR3, as DNA: TGTGCCAGCAGTCCCCGGACAGGGGGTCAAAGGTACGAGCAGTTCTTC. It yields the protein CASSPRTGGQRYEQFF.

This clonotype was seen only a few times. The chain carries TRBV6-5 and TRBJ2-2, with unresolved D. The CDR3 is 16 amino acids. Trimming removed 0 bases from V and 1 base from J, with 9 bases in between. CDR1 is MNHEY, CDR2 SVGAGI, per germline. CDR3 nucleotide sequence: TGTGCCAGCAGTTACTCGGTGCCCAGGAACACCGGGGAGCTGTTTTTT. Residues: CASSYSVPRNTGELFF.

The chain recombines TRBV7-6 with TRBJ1-5, with D maybe TRBD1 (5 bases). Trimming took off 4 bases at V and 5 bases at J, with 9 bases between the two ends. CDR1 SGHVS and CDR2 FNYEAQ come from the germline V gene. The CDR3 covers 13 residues. The CDR3 protein is CASSWGYDQPQHF. CDR3 nucleotides: TGTGCCAGCAGCTGGGGGTATGATCAGCCCCAGCATTTT. The full variable domain, with the rest looked up from reference TRBV7-6 and TRBJ1-5, is GAGVSQSPRYKVTKRGQDVALRCDPISGHVSLYWYRQALGQGPEFLTYFNYEAQQDKSGLPNDRFSAERPEGSISTLTIQRTEQRDSAMYRCASSWGYDQPQHFGDGTRLSIL.

This clonotype was counted between two and nine times. The rearrangement uses TRBV28 and TRBJ2-5; 9 bases map to TRBD1. Germline V gene lookup returns CDR1 MDHEN and CDR2 SYDVKM. This CDR3 region has 11 residues. Unmatched junction bases numbered 8, after V lost 10 bases and J lost 11 bases. The CDR3 protein is CATSRDRDQYF. DNA for the CDR3: TGTGCCACCTCTAGGGACAGGGATCAGTACTTC.

This clonotype was counted between two and nine times. V is TRBV5-1 and J is TRBJ2-4; D unclear. The germline gives CDR1 SGHRS, CDR2 YFSETQ. The ends were cut back, 6 bases at V and 0 bases at J, with 16 bases in the middle. This CDR3 spans 16 amino acids. CDR3 DNA: TGCGCCAGCACCCAAACCGACAAGCTAGCCAAAAACATTCAGTACTTC. This codes for CASTQTDKLAKNIQYF.

The V gene is TRBV28, the J gene TRBJ1-2; the D gene is possibly TRBD1 (5 bases). CDR3 length: 12 amino acids. Trimming took 8 bases from V and 5 from J, leaving 12 bases between them. Per the germline V gene, CDR1 is MDHEN and CDR2 is SYDVKM. CDR3 sequence reads: CASGGTTYGYTF. CDR3 DNA sequence: TGTGCCAGCGGGGGAACAACTTATGGCTACACCTTC.

The gene calls are TRBV7-9 and TRBJ2-3, with 8 bases aligning to TRBD2. The trim removed 1 base at V and 0 bases at J, leaving 12 bases unmatched. Germline V gene lookup returns CDR1 SEHNR and CDR2 FQNEAQ (reference sequence). The CDR3 is made up of 19 amino acids. CDR3 in amino acids: CASSLGNQLAAASTDTQYF. CDR3 DNA: TGTGCCAGCAGCTTAGGGAACCAACTAGCGGCCGCTAGCACAGATACGCAGTATTTT.

This chain uses TRBV20-1 with TRBJ2-3, with TRBD2 matching over 8 bases. There are 18 residues in the CDR3. With 6 bases clipped from V and 0 bases from J, the junction kept 17 bases outside the gene matches. Germline values: CDR1 DFQATT, CDR2 SNEGSKA (reference sequence). The CDR3 DNA follows: TGCAGTGCCGCAGAGGTAGGACTCAGGACTAGCAGCACAGATACGCAGTATTTT. Its protein is CSAAEVGLRTSSTDTQYF.

This clonotype occurred a few times. The rearrangement uses TRBV20-1 and TRBJ2-7, with D unresolved. The CDR3 contains 13 residues. The germline gives CDR1 DFQATT, CDR2 SNEGSKA (reference sequence). Trimming removed 3 bases at V and 2 bases at J, with 11 bases between. The CDR3 protein is CSASPAPTYEQYF. In DNA form, the CDR3 reads TGCAGTGCTAGTCCAGCACCCACCTACGAGCAGTACTTC.

This clonotype has just a few counts. The chain uses TRBV7-9 and TRBJ2-5; the D is unclear. Germline CDR1 and CDR2: SEHNR and FQNEAQ (reference sequence). Trimming removed 2 bases from V and 5 bases from J, with 9 bases in between. The CDR3 totals 13 residues. The CDR3 here is CASSLMPLETQYF. DNA for the CDR3: TGTGCCAGCAGCTTAATGCCATTGGAGACCCAGTACTTC.

The V gene is TRBV20-1, the J gene TRBJ2-7, with D possibly matching TRBD2 (6 bases). This CDR3 is built from 13 residues. Trimming took 4 bases from V and 4 from J, leaving 14 bases between them. Germline loops: CDR1 DFQATT, CDR2 SNEGSKA (reference sequence). CDR3 sequence: CSAIGPGVYEQYF. The CDR3 coding sequence is TGCAGTGCTATCGGGCCGGGAGTGTACGAGCAGTACTTC.

The chain couples TRBV4-2 to TRBJ1-1; TRBD1 aligns across 11 bases. Unmatched junction bases numbered 4, after V lost 3 bases and J lost 4 bases. Germline-derived CDR1 and CDR2 are LGHNA and YNFKEQ. The CDR3 extends over 15 amino acids. CDR3 DNA sequence: TGTGCCAGCAGCCAGGAGGGACAGGGGGTCACTGAAGCTTTCTTT. As protein: CASSQEGQGVTEAFF.

J is TRBJ2-7 and V is TRBV7-8; 11 bases map to TRBD1. Germline lookup yields CDR1 SGHVS and CDR2 FQNEAQ. CDR3 length equals 16 residues. V was pared by 3 bases and J by 3 bases, with 7 bases of the junction left unmatched. For the CDR3, the DNA is TGTGCCAGCAGCTTTTGGACAGGGGGCCCTCTCTACGAGCAGTACTTC. It is translated as CASSFWTGGPLYEQYF.

J is TRBJ2-5 and V is TRBV7-2; 10 positions match TRBD2. The J call may be incorrect, as the DNA end agrees better with TRBJ2-7. The CDR3 sequence is 14 residues long. The germline V gene encodes CDR1 SGHTA and CDR2 FQGNSA. The CDR3 DNA reads as TGTGCCAGCAGCGCCGCTAGCGGGAGTTACGAGCAGTACTTC. Translated, it gives CASSAASGSYEQYF.